This passage covers 19 T cell receptor beta chains from one sample sequenced in a study of cytomegalovirus exposure and HLA in healthy donors. Repertoires were generated with immunoSEQ multiplex PCR, while TCRdb's copy carries only in-frame clones and drops some. The sample lists about 220,000 clones, approximately 90% occurring once. Sequencing was done on a sample of PBMCs. These receptors came from a young man in good health and CMV-seronegative.

This chain connects TRBV19 to TRBJ1-1; TRBD1 might be the D (5 bases). Germline V gives CDR1 LNHDA, CDR2 SQIVND (reference sequence). The germline V and J ends were trimmed by 4 bases and 3 bases, with 24 bases remaining between them. This CDR3 is built from 18 residues. The CDR3 spells CASSNPRPQRGKYTEAFF. CDR3 bases: TGTGCCAGTAGTAACCCCAGACCACAACGGGGGAAGTACACTGAAGCTTTCTTT.

The V gene is TRBV2, the J gene TRBJ1-1; D perhaps matches TRBD1 (5 bases). CDR1 is SNHLY and CDR2 is FYNNEI in the germline V gene. V was pared by 6 bases and J by 0 bases, with 14 bases between. The CDR3 is 15 residues long. CDR3 in amino acids: CASRSQGIMNTEAFF. For the CDR3, the DNA is TGTGCCAGCAGGTCCCAGGGCATTATGAACACTGAAGCTTTCTTT.

The rearrangement links TRBV5-1 to TRBJ1-2; D ambiguous. This CDR3 has 16 amino acids. The germline gives CDR1 SGHRS, CDR2 YFSETQ. V shed 0 bases and J shed 3 bases, with 15 bases lying between them. CDR3: CASSLDSRETHYGYTF. CDR3 sequence (DNA): TGCGCCAGCAGCTTGGACAGCCGGGAGACGCACTATGGCTACACCTTC. Based on the CDR3 plus reference TRBV5-1 and TRBJ1-2, the full variable domain is KAGVTQTPRYLIKTRGQQVTLSCSPISGHRSVSWYQQTPGQGLQFLFEYFSETQRNKGNFPGRFSGRQFSNSRSEMNVSTLELGDSALYLCASSLDSRETHYGYTFGSGTRLTVV.

This clone was counted only a few times. V is TRBV5-6 and J is TRBJ2-5; 10 nucleotides line up with TRBD2. V lost 2 bases and J lost 4; bases outside the gene matches: 5. The CDR3 is made up of 15 amino acids. Germline CDR1 is SGHDT and CDR2 is YYEEEE. CDR3 sequence reads: CASSFPAGGAETQYF. CDR3 nucleotide sequence: TGTGCCAGCAGCTTCCCAGCGGGGGGGGCAGAGACCCAGTACTTC.

The gene calls are TRBV5-6 and TRBJ1-1; no firm D call. From germline, CDR1 is SGHDT and CDR2 YYEEEE. CDR3 length: 12 amino acids. V lost 4 bases to trimming and J lost 4 bases, with 8 bases between them. The CDR3 DNA reads TGTGCCAGCAGCCCCCTGGCCACTGAAGCTTTCTTT. The encoded protein is CASSPLATEAFF.

Details on this clone: This same CDR3 is encoded by further DNA sequences in the sample. This chain links TRBV2 with TRBJ1-5, with TRBD1 matching over 9 bases. The J segment lost 4 bases and the V segment lost 4 bases, leaving 2 bases of the junction unmatched. Germline values: CDR1 SNHLY, CDR2 FYNNEI. This CDR3 has 14 residues. CDR3 DNA: TGTGCCAGCAGTGGAGGGACAGGGAATCAGCCCCAGCATTTT. Encoded protein: CASSGGTGNQPQHF.

This chain uses TRBV28 with TRBJ1-2, with a tentative D call TRBD1 (6 bases). Germline V CDR1 and CDR2: MDHEN, SYDVKM. CDR3 size: 14 residues. Between the trimmed V and J ends, which lost 4 bases and 8 bases, there was a span of 17 bases. CDR3: CASSSDGRGNGYTF. The CDR3 bases are TGTGCCAGCAGTTCTGATGGCAGGGGAAACGGCTACACCTTC.

This clone has only one observation. The chain links TRBV6-1 to TRBJ2-2; tentatively, D is TRBD1 (6 bases). Germline V gene lookup returns CDR1 MNHNS and CDR2 SASEGT. The CDR3 extends over 13 amino acids. V gave up 7 bases and J gave up 5 bases, with 11 bases separating them. In DNA form, the CDR3 reads TGTGCCAGCATTTCAGGGGAAACCGGGGAGCTGTTTTTT. This sequence encodes CASISGETGELFF.

This chain joins TRBV5-6 and TRBJ2-1; maybe TRBD2 (5 bases). Per the germline V gene, CDR1 is SGHDT and CDR2 is YYEEEE. The CDR3 runs to 15 residues. The V end lost 2 bases, the J end lost 3 bases, and 12 bases lay between the germline ends. The CDR3 bases are TGTGCCAGCAGCTTCAGCGAGGAGGTCTACAATGAGCAGTTCTTC. It encodes CASSFSEEVYNEQFF.

This clone was found a few times. The chain couples TRBV19 to TRBJ2-6, with D maybe TRBD1 (5 bases). Germline loops: CDR1 LNHDA, CDR2 SQIVND (reference sequence). The V and J ends lost 7 bases and 2 bases respectively, with 12 bases between them. The CDR3 runs to 15 residues. The CDR3 is CASIDRVTGANVLTF. DNA of the CDR3: TGTGCCAGTATCGACAGAGTTACTGGGGCCAACGTCCTGACTTTC.

The chain carries TRBV4-1 and TRBJ2-2, with 10 positions matching TRBD1. V dropped 6 bases and J dropped 7; count of bases not matched to a gene: 8. The CDR3 extends over 15 amino acids. Germline V gene data show CDR1 as MGHRA and CDR2 as YSYEKL. The CDR3 spells CASRRGQGFDGELFF. The DNA of the CDR3 is TGCGCCAGCAGGCGGGGACAGGGGTTTGACGGGGAGCTGTTTTTT.

Worth noting for this clone: In the same sample, other DNA sequences code for this CDR3. This rearrangement joins TRBV9 to TRBJ1-5; no clear D gene. From germline, CDR1 is SGDLS and CDR2 YYNGEE. The CDR3 has 13 residues. The V end was cut by 2 bases, the J end by 0 bases, with 3 bases between. The CDR3: CASSVSSNQPQHF. CDR3 nucleotide sequence: TGTGCCAGCAGCGTCTCTAGCAATCAGCCCCAGCATTTT.

In its sample, this clone was seen a few times. The chain joins TRBV9 to TRBJ2-1; 8 bases fit TRBD2. J gave up 3 bases and V 10 bases, and 9 bases lay outside the gene matches. The length of the CDR3 is 14 residues. The germline V gene encodes CDR1 SGDLS and CDR2 YYNGEE. CDR3 protein: CAFYQRENYNEQFF. The CDR3 DNA reads as TGTGCCTTTTACCAGCGGGAGAACTACAATGAGCAGTTCTTC.

The chain joins TRBV5-1 to TRBJ2-3; 15 bases match TRBD2. Germline assignment: CDR1 SGHRS and CDR2 YFSETQ. CDR3 size: 17 residues. V lost 4 bases and J lost 0; bases outside the gene matches: 3. The CDR3 sequence is CASSKGTSGGSTDTQYF. CDR3 bases: TGCGCCAGCAGCAAGGGGACTAGCGGGGGGAGCACAGATACGCAGTATTTT.

V and J are TRBV5-1 and TRBJ2-1, with 10 bases aligning to TRBD2. CDR1 SGHRS and CDR2 YFSETQ come from the germline V gene. The V and J ends lost 2 bases and 5 bases, in that order; junction bases with no gene match: 4. The CDR3 runs 15 residues. In DNA, the CDR3 is TGCGCCAGCAGCTTCCTAGCGGGAGCCAACAATGAGCAGTTCTTC. Protein sequence: CASSFLAGANNEQFF.

The rearrangement uses TRBV5-3 and TRBJ1-4, with TRBD1 matching over 8 bases. TRBV5-3 is designated an ORF whose function remains uncertain. This CDR3 comprises 15 residues. V dropped 0 bases and J dropped 8; count of bases not matched to a gene: 6. The CDR3 nucleotides are TGTGCCAGAAGCTTGGGAGACAGGGGCAAGGAAAAACTGTTTTTT. This encodes CARSLGDRGKEKLFF.

This rearrangement joins TRBV12-5 to TRBJ2-5; weak D call: TRBD2 (6 bases). The CDR3 length is 15 residues. Looked up from germline, CDR1 is LGHNT and CDR2 is FRNRAP. Trimming left V 5 bases short and J 0 bases short, with 13 bases between. CDR3 amino acids: CASGPRGLYQETQYF. Here the CDR3 DNA reads TGTGCTAGTGGTCCTAGAGGACTATACCAAGAGACCCAGTACTTC.

The chain combines TRBV29-1 with TRBJ1-2, with 7 positions matching TRBD1. Germline V CDR1 and CDR2: SQVTM, ANQGSEA. The CDR3 has 11 residues. With 4 bases clipped from V and 7 bases from J, the junction kept 3 bases outside the gene matches. The CDR3 bases are TGCAGCGTTGTACAGGGGTTTGGCTACACCTTC. Its protein is CSVVQGFGYTF.

This clone was found a few times. The genes are TRBV5-1 and TRBJ1-5, with 8 positions matching TRBD1. The CDR3 is made up of 15 amino acids. Losses at the gene ends were 4 bases for V and 0 bases for J; bases not matched to a gene: 3. Germline CDR1 is SGHRS and CDR2 is YFSETQ. This chain's CDR3 is CASSTGQDSNQPQHF. The CDR3 nucleotides read TGCGCCAGCAGCACGGGACAGGATAGCAATCAGCCCCAGCATTTT.